The 6 T cell receptor beta chains in this list originate from one sample, sequenced in a study of T cell responses to AZD1222 COVID-19 vaccine. Assay: immunoSEQ multiplex PCR; the TCRdb copy retains only in-frame clones and omits some. The repertoire holds 100,000 or so clones, roughly 90% seen once, with 3.1% in the top ten. The sequenced sample was peripheral blood, obtained 28 days after the second AZD1222 dose. The receptors were sampled from an adult who received the AZD1222 COVID-19 vaccine.

This clone has just one count. The chain's CDR3 is CASSRGQGSTGELFF. Here the CDR3 DNA reads TGTGCCAGCAGCCGTGGACAGGGGAGCACCGGGGAGCTGTTTTTT. This chain connects TRBV4-2 to TRBJ2-2; 9 nucleotides match TRBD1. V shed 4 bases, J shed 4 bases, and the junction held 4 bases outside the gene matches. The CDR3 runs 15 residues. Germline V lookup: CDR1 LGHNA, CDR2 YNFKEQ.

The gene calls are TRBV19 and TRBJ1-1; D call uncertain. CDR3 length: 12 residues. Germline CDR1 and CDR2: LNHDA and SQIVND (reference sequence). Trimming removed 9 bases at V and 1 base at J, with 9 bases between. Here the CDR3 DNA reads TGTGCCAGCCATACGGCGAACACTGAAGCTTTCTTT. Protein product: CASHTANTEAFF.

This clone came up once. The rearrangement uses TRBV30 and TRBJ2-2, with D perhaps TRBD1 (6 bases). Germline CDR1 and CDR2: GTSNPN and SVGIG (reference sequence). Trimming removed 0 bases at V and 7 bases at J, with 15 bases between. The CDR3 sequence is 15 residues long. DNA of the CDR3: TGTGCCTGGAGTGTACGCCAGGGGAACGGCGGGGAGCTGTTTTTT. Its translation: CAWSVRQGNGGELFF.

The chain carries TRBV6-5 and TRBJ2-7, with D tentatively TRBD1 or TRBD2 (6 bases each). The CDR3 length is 12 residues. Germline loops: CDR1 MNHEY, CDR2 SVGAGI. V shed 7 bases and J shed 7 bases, with 14 bases lying between them. The CDR3 nucleotides read TGTGCCAGCAACCGGGGGCCAGGGGAGCAGTACTTC. Its translation: CASNRGPGEQYF.

The chain has TRBV5-4 and TRBJ2-1; 9 bases are a match to TRBD2. V dropped 4 bases and J dropped 8; count of bases not matched to a gene: 7. There are 14 residues in the CDR3. Germline CDR1 is SGHNT and CDR2 is YYREEE (reference sequence). Written as DNA, the CDR3 is TGTGCCAGCAGCCCGAGCGGGGGGCGGGATGAGCAGTTCTTC. This sequence encodes CASSPSGGRDEQFF.

CDR3 loop: CASRRTGAAYGYTF. DNA for the CDR3: TGTGCCAGCCGGCGGACAGGGGCCGCCTATGGCTACACCTTC. This chain joins TRBV6-5 and TRBJ1-2; 9 bases are shared with TRBD1. Germline lookup yields CDR1 MNHEY and CDR2 SVGAGI. The CDR3 spans 14 residues. The V gene end was trimmed by 8 bases and the J gene end by 4 bases; junction bases not matched to a gene: 8.